Here is one T cell receptor beta chain with its context. Which antigen it targets is not known. Base-call qualities are not available, and no considerably larger clone is one nucleotide away. From a lookup of the germline V gene (reference sequence), CDR1 and CDR2 are MNHEY and SMNVEV. Counted from cysteine to phenylalanine, this CDR3 has 13 amino acids. Only CDR3 DNA is held: 39 bases, read in frame from base 1. Trimmed from V: 5 bases; trimmed from J: 4 bases; junction bases lacking a gene match: 3. This entry comes from a study of graft-versus-host responses after intestinal transplantation (dated by TCRdb to the early 2020s). Regarding the research as a whole: Recipients received multivisceral, liver-intestinal, or isolated intestinal transplants. Every recipient was given anti-thymocyte globulin induction, then maintenance tacrolimus and steroids for roughly three years. After intestinal transplantation, graft-versus-host and host-versus-graft alloreactive T cell clones in the graft, circulation and bone marrow were tracked using bulk TCR-beta CDR3 sequencing. To identify alloreactive clones, pre-transplant mixed lymphocyte reaction products were sequenced and compared with unstimulated pre-transplant donor and recipient T cells. Of the roughly 23 intestinal transplant recipients enrolled in the cohort, one of whom was a retransplant, a few patients without pretransplant specimens were excluded. Donor T cell macrochimerism was defined as a peak of at least 4% donor T cells among recipient peripheral blood mononuclear cells. Rather than being sequenced by the commercial service, samples from a few later patients were sequenced in-house on an Illumina MiSeq and processed with MiXCR.

The paper's findings and limits, for the study overall: Patients with donor T cell macrochimerism had high GvH to HvG T cell clonal ratios in their allografts. Peak levels of circulating GvH clones were associated with declines in HvG clones early after transplant. The conclusions were limited by the relatively low number and heterogeneity of the intestinal transplant patients. GvH clones were detected in recipient bone marrow, and some appeared earlier in ileal mucosa or blood, consistent with an intestinal mucosal origin.

Intraepithelial and lamina propria lymphocytes were isolated from graft specimens using dithiothreitol, EDTA incubations and collagenase D digestion. Bulk TCR-beta sequencing was performed on serial intestinal graft biopsy specimens collected as late as 600 days after transplant. Libraries were built with the immunoSEQ multiplex PCR assay. High-throughput TCR-beta CDR3 sequencing of genomic DNA from most patients was performed by Adaptive Biotechnologies. The original pipeline was this. Adaptive's ImmunoSEQ software was the source of the TCR sequencing data for around 20 patients, while a few other patients were processed with MiXCR and VDJtools. CDR3 nucleotide sequences shared between donor and recipient were removed because their origin could not be assigned. At least 2-fold expansion over unstimulated cells and a minimum CFSE-low frequency of 0.002% (template counts) or 0.001% (read counts) were required for clones to be classified as alloreactive. Mappable clones were those detected in sequenced pre-transplant spleen, lymph node, or MLR CFSE-low populations of the donor or recipient. Cumulative frequency of alloreactive clones was calculated as a percentage of all sequences weighted by copy number. Not all clones reach the TCRdb copy of this immuneACCESS table, which keeps in-frame sequences only. Checked studies attribute under half of the gap to unresolved V genes and leave the rest unexplained. Clone size and the V and J calls come from that table; the DNA yielded D and trimming. The sample profile shows under 30,000 clones; around four fifths of them were found once. The top ten clonotypes cover 2.5% to 3.5% of the sample.

Here the chain combines TRBV27 and TRBJ1-2, with 8 junctional bases fitting TRBD1. Sequenced here: ileum tissue, sampled 98 days after intestinal transplantation. The clonotype originates from a human patient who received an intestinal transplant, so some T cells may come from the graft donor. The CDR3 protein is CASSGQGSYGYTF. The DNA sequence follows: TGTGCCAGCAGTGGACAGGGAAGCTATGGCTACACCTTC.